These T cell receptor beta chains were read from a single sample in a study of shared clonotypes between healthy human individuals. Profiled with immunoSEQ multiplex PCR; TCRdb holds only in-frame clones, not every one. The sample lists around 1.9 million clones; about 93% were seen once. What was sequenced was naive CD8+ T cells from PBMCs. These receptors originate from a man younger than 35 in good health. Some clones in this sample may be carry-over from other donors' samples. Both conserved end residues are part of each CDR3. Fields, in order: clone size, V gene, D gene, J gene, CDR3 protein, CDR3 DNA. The D gene is left open where the match is weak. Size is omitted from some rows. Given values are once, few, many or a class for expanded clones.

clone_size: -; v_call: TRBV5-4; d_call: -; j_call: TRBJ2-1; cdr3_aa: CASSGSSGTRGANEQFF; cdr3_nt: TGTGCCAGCAGCGGATCCTCCGGGACTCGGGGGGCCAATGAGCAGTTCTTC
clone_size: -; v_call: TRBV6-5; d_call: TRBD1; j_call: TRBJ1-2; cdr3_aa: CASSYTGQGYGYTF; cdr3_nt: TGTGCCAGCAGTTACACGGGACAGGGTTATGGCTACACCTTC
clone_size: -; v_call: TRBV7-9; d_call: -; j_call: TRBJ2-1; cdr3_aa: CASILTGVKVFRSYNEQFF; cdr3_nt: TGTGCCAGCATCCTTACCGGGGTAAAAGTATTTCGCTCCTACAATGAGCAGTTCTTC
clone_size: -; v_call: TRBV7-2; d_call: TRBD1; j_call: TRBJ2-7; cdr3_aa: CASRPGTGNEQYF; cdr3_nt: TGTGCCAGCAGGCCCGGGACAGGGAACGAGCAGTACTTC
clone_size: -; v_call: TRBV6-5; d_call: -; j_call: TRBJ1-2; cdr3_aa: CASIPGPNYGYTF; cdr3_nt: TGTGCCAGCATCCCGGGCCCTAACTATGGCTACACCTTC
clone_size: -; v_call: TRBV27; d_call: TRBD1; j_call: TRBJ1-6; cdr3_aa: CASSLRGTGNSPLHF; cdr3_nt: TGTGCCAGCAGTTTACGAGGGACAGGGAATTCACCCCTCCACTTT
clone_size: -; v_call: TRBV25-1; d_call: TRBD1; j_call: TRBJ2-7; cdr3_aa: CASRQGFYEQYF; cdr3_nt: TGTGCCAGCCGACAGGGTTTCTACGAGCAGTACTTC
clone_size: -; v_call: TRBV7-9; d_call: -; j_call: TRBJ2-7; cdr3_aa: CASSLQSYEQYF; cdr3_nt: TGTGCCAGCAGCTTACAGTCCTACGAGCAGTACTTC
clone_size: -; v_call: TRBV11-1; d_call: -; j_call: TRBJ2-7; cdr3_aa: CASSPIHGQSYEQYF; cdr3_nt: TGTGCCAGCAGCCCAATTCACGGACAGTCCTACGAGCAGTACTTC
clone_size: -; v_call: TRBV6-5; d_call: TRBD1; j_call: TRBJ2-7; cdr3_aa: CASRYRGRSSYEQYF; cdr3_nt: TGTGCCAGCAGATACAGGGGGCGATCCTCCTACGAGCAGTACTTC
clone_size: -; v_call: TRBV9; d_call: TRBD2; j_call: TRBJ2-3; cdr3_aa: CASSVAGGTTDTQYF; cdr3_nt: TGTGCCAGCAGCGTAGCGGGAGGGACCACAGATACGCAGTATTTT
clone_size: -; v_call: TRBV5-8; d_call: -; j_call: TRBJ2-5; cdr3_aa: CASSSTVMQETQYF; cdr3_nt: TGTGCCAGCAGCTCCACTGTGATGCAAGAGACCCAGTACTTC
clone_size: -; v_call: TRBV7-9; d_call: -; j_call: TRBJ2-3; cdr3_aa: CASSLSVDTQYF; cdr3_nt: TGTGCCAGCAGCTTATCCGTAGATACGCAGTATTTT
clone_size: -; v_call: TRBV29-1; d_call: -; j_call: TRBJ2-3; cdr3_aa: CSVYDSTDTQYF; cdr3_nt: TGCAGCGTTTATGACAGCACAGATACGCAGTATTTT
clone_size: -; v_call: TRBV7-6; d_call: -; j_call: TRBJ2-5; cdr3_aa: CASTLLVWGAGETQYF; cdr3_nt: TGTGCCAGCACCCTTTTAGTATGGGGGGCAGGAGAGACCCAGTACTTC
clone_size: once; v_call: TRBV7-2; d_call: -; j_call: TRBJ2-7; cdr3_aa: CASSLDSAAPYEQYF; cdr3_nt: TGTGCCAGCAGCTTAGATTCTGCAGCGCCCTACGAGCAGTACTTC